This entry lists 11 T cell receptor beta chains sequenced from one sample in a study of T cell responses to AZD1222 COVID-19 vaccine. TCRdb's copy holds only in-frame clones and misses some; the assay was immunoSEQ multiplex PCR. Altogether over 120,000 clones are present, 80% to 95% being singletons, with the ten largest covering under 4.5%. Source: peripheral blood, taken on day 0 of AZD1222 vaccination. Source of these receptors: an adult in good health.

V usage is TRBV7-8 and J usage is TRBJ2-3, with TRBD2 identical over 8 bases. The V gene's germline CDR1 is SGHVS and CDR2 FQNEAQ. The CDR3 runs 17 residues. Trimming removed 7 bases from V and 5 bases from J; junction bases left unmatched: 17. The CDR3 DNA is TGTGCCAGCACCATTAGGGCGCTAAGCGGGGGCGTAGATACGCAGTATTTT. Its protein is CASTIRALSGGVDTQYF.

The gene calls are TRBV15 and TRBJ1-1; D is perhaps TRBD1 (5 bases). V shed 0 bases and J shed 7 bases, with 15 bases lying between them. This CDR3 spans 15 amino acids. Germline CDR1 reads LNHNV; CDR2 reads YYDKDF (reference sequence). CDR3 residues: CATSRDTRQPYEAFF. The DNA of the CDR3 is TGTGCCACCAGCAGAGATACAAGACAGCCATATGAAGCTTTCTTT.

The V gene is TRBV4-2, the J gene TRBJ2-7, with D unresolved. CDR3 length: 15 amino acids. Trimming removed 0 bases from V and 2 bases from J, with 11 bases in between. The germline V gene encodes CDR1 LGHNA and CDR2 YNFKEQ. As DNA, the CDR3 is TGTGCCAGCAGCCAAGACTGGGATGGCGCCTACGAGCAGTACTTC. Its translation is CASSQDWDGAYEQYF.

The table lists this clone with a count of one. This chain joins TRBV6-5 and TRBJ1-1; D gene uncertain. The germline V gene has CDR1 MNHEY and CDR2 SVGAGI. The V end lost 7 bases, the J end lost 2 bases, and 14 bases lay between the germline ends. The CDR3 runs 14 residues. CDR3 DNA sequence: TGTGCCAGCACCCCCACCCAGAGTAACACTGAAGCTTTCTTT. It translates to CASTPTQSNTEAFF.

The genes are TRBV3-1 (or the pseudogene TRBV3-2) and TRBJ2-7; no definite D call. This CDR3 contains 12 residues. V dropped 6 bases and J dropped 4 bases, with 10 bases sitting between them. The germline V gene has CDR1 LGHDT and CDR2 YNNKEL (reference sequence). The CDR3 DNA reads TGTGCCAGCAGTTACAAGGGATACGAGCAGTACTTC. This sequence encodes CASSYKGYEQYF.

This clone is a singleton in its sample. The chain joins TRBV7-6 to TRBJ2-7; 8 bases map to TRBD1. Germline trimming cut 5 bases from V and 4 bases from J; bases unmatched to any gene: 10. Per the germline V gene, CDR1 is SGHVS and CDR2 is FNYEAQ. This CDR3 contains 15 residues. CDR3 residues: CASSPRQGTLYEQYF. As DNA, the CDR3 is TGTGCCAGCAGCCCCCGACAGGGGACCTTATACGAGCAGTACTTC.

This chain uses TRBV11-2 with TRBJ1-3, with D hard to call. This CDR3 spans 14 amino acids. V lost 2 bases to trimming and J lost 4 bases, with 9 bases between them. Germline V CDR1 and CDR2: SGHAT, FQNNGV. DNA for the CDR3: TGTGCCAGCAGCTTACCCCAATTCGGAAACACCATATATTTT. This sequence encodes CASSLPQFGNTIYF.

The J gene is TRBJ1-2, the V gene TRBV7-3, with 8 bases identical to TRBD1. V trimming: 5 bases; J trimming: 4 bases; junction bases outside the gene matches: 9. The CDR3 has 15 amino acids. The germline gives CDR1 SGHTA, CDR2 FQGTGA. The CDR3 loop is CASSPTGQGFYGYTF. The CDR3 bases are TGTGCCAGCAGCCCAACTGGACAGGGCTTCTATGGCTACACCTTC.

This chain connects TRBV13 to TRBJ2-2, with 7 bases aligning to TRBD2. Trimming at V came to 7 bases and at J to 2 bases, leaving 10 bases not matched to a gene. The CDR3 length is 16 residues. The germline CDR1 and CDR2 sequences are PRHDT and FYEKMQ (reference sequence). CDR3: CASTTGGRANTGELFF. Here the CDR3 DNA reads TGTGCCAGCACCACAGGTGGGAGGGCCAACACCGGGGAGCTGTTTTTT.

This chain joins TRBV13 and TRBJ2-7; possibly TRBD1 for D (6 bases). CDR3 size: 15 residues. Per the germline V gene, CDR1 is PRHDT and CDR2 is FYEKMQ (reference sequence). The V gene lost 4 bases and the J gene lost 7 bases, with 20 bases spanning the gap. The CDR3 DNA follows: TGTGCCAGCAGCTGGCGAAGGGGGAGTTCGGGGGAGCAGTACTTC. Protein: CASSWRRGSSGEQYF. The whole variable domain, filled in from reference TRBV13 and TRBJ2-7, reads AAGVIQSPRHLIKEKRETATLKCYPIPRHDTVYWYQQGPGQDPQFLISFYEKMQSDKGSIPDRFSAQQFSDYHSELNMSSLELGDSALYFCASSWRRGSSGEQYFGPGTRLTVT.

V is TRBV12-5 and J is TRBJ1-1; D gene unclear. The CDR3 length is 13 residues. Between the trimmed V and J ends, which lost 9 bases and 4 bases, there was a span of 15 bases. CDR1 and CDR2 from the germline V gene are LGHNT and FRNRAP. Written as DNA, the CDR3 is TGTGCTAGCGGGAGGACGGCCGGCACTGAAGCTTTCTTT. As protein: CASGRTAGTEAFF.